This T cell receptor (beta chain) stems from a study of blood T cells in healthy people across ages. Primed by a sample-barcoded 5' primer and a J-beta primer mix, a second PCR proceeded for roughly 6 to 12 cycles. The study obtained at least 3 million CDR3-containing paired-end reads from every sample. TCRdb recomputed calls from the 5' RACE reads with MiXCR, one row per CDR3 protein. The sample yields 980,000 or so distinct CDR3 sequences, about 48% seen once. The CDR3 is 16 residues long. With 5 bases removed from V and 4 bases from J, the gap between germline ends came to 17 bases. This TCR came from a man under 40 in good health. V is TRBV12-3 or TRBV12-4 and J is TRBJ2-2, with D perhaps matching TRBD1 or TRBD2 (5 bases each). Material for sequencing was blood. The CDR3 DNA reads as TGTGCCAGCAGTCCTGGGACCCAGCTGCGCACCGGGGAGCTGTTTTTT. Translated: CASSPGTQLRTGELFF.